This T cell receptor (beta chain) originates from a study of control samples from healthy donors and cancer patients. The method was immunoSEQ multiplex PCR; TCRdb's version includes in-frame clones alone and lacks a portion of them. The sample records about 150,000 clones, roughly 90% being singletons. This TCR was recovered from a woman between 25 and 40 years old in good health. The sequencing sample was made of blood.

CDR3 loop: CATLGQGAGNTIYF. The CDR3 coding sequence is TGTGCCACTTTGGGACAGGGGGCTGGAAACACCATATATTTT. The chain couples TRBV28 to TRBJ1-3; 11 bases line up with TRBD1. From germline, CDR1 is MDHEN and CDR2 SYDVKM. Trimming took 10 bases from V and 2 from J; bases not matched to a gene: 4. This CDR3 is 14 amino acids long.